This T cell receptor (beta chain) was identified during a study of CD8+ T cells in alopecia areata. Study-wide context: Those treated were given oral tofacitinib at 5 to 10 mg twice daily. Findings and caveats of the study: Whereas mice showed it more clearly, TCR sharing across patients was murkier, possibly because of HLA. Affected lesional scalp, above all in alopecia totalis/universalis, was more clonal than normal scalp. Having just one nonresponder leaves the connection between baseline CD8+ expansion and response unresolved.

Germline V lookup: CDR1 SQVTM, CDR2 ANQGSEA. The CDR3 covers 11 residues. V was cut by 5 bases and J by 10 bases, with 14 bases left in between. TCR sequencing used cDNA made by reverse transcription of extracted RNA. Assay: immunoSEQ multiplex PCR; the TCRdb copy retains only in-frame clones and omits some. The repertoire consists of 120,000 or so clones, with about 61% occurring once and the leading ten covering 25% to 30%. This sample's treatment: oral pan-JAK inhibitor, 5-10 mg twice daily. Points on this clone: What it binds is unknown.

This receptor was obtained from a human donor with alopecia areata. The genes are TRBV29-1 and TRBJ1-1; maybe TRBD1 (5 bases). This specimen consisted of CD8+ T cells sorted from blood, obtained at week 4, from a patient treated with tofacitinib. The CDR3 nucleotides read TGCAGCGTTACGACCGGGGGGGTAGCTTTCTTT. Protein product: CSVTTGGVAFF.